This TCR beta chain was recorded in a study of T cell clonality in common variable immunodeficiency. This clone was detected ten times or more. The read comes to an end 3 residues before the CDR3 does, leaving the germline J gene to fill in the end. Germline V gives CDR1 LGHNA, CDR2 YNFKEQ. This CDR3 is built from 17 residues. With 4 bases removed from V and 5 bases from J, the gap between germline ends came to 20 bases. The method was immunoSEQ multiplex PCR; TCRdb's version includes in-frame clones alone and lacks a portion of them. The sample shows roughly 51,000 clones, no singletons; the ten largest hold about 5.7%.

This sequence was found in a person aged 18 to 75 in good health. Sequencing used peripheral blood mononuclear cells. The rearrangement joins TRBV4-2 to TRBJ1-4; perhaps TRBD1 as D (5 bases). CDR3 loop: CASSPGGSGGPNEKLFF. CDR3 DNA, as far as it was read: TGTGCCAGCAGCCCGGGAGGTTCCGGGGGACCAAATGAAAAA.